The T cell receptor (beta chain) described here comes from a study of graft-versus-host responses after intestinal transplantation. As for the study in general: Transplantation in recipients was multivisceral, liver-intestinal, or isolated intestinal. Each recipient received anti-thymocyte globulin induction, then tacrolimus and steroids for about 3 years. Study results and caveats: Circulating GvH clones peaking coincided with falling HvG clones soon after transplant. Recipient-marrow GvH clones were detected, some having first appeared in ileum or blood.

Data came from immunoSEQ multiplex PCR; TCRdb stores just in-frame clones and leaves some out. The table lists some 87,000 clones, roughly 92% of them singletons, with about 0.3% in the top ten. A note on this clone: Its antigen is currently unknown.

The CDR3 spans 14 residues. Trimming stripped 5 bases from V and 5 bases from J, with 16 bases between. Germline V gene data show CDR1 as SEHNR and CDR2 as FQNEAQ (reference sequence). The source is a human donor who received an intestinal transplant. The rearrangement uses TRBV7-9 and TRBJ2-7; maybe TRBD1 (6 bases). Sequenced here: unstimulated CD4+ T cells sorted from spleen or lymph node cells, sampled before intestinal transplant. CDR3 nucleotides: TGTGCCAGCAGCCCCCTGGGGGCCCTCAACGAGCAGTACTTC. This gives the protein CASSPLGALNEQYF.